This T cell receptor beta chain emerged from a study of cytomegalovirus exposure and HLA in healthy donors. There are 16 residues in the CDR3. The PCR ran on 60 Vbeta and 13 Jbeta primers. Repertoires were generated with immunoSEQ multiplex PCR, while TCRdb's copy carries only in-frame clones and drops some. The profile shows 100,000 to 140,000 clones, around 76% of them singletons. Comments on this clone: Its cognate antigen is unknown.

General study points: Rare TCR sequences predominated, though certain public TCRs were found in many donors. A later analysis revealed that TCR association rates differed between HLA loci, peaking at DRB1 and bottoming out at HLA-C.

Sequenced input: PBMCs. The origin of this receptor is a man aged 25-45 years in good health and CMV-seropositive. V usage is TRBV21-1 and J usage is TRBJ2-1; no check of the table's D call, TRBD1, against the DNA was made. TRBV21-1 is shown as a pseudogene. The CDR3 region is CASSRTGTGFSNEQFF. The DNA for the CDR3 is TGTGCCAGCAGCAGAACCGGGACAGGGTTCTCCAATGAGCAGTTCTTC.